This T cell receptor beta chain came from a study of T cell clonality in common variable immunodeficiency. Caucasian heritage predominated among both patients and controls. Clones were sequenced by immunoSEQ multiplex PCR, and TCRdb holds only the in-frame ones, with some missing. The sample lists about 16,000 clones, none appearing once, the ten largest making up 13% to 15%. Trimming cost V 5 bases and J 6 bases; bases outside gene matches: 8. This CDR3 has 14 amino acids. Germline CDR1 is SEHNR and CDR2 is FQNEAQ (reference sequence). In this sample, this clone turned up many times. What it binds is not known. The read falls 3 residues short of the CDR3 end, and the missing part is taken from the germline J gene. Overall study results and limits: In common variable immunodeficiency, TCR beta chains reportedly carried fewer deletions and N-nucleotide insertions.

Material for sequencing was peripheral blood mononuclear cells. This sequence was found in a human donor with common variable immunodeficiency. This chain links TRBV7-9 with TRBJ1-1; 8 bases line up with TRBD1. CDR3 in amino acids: CASSETGEWAEAFF. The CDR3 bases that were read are TGTGCCAGCAGCGAGACAGGGGAATGGGCTGAA.